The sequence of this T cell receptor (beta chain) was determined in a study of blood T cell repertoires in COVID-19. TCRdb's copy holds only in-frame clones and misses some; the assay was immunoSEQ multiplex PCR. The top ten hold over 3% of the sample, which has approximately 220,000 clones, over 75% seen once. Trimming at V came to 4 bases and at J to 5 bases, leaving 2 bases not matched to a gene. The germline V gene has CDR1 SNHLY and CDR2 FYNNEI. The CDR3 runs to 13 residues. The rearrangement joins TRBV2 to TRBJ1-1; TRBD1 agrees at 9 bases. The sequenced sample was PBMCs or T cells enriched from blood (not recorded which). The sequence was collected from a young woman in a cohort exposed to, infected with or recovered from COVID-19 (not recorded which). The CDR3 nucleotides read TGTGCCAGCAGTGGGGACAGGGAAACTGAAGCTTTCTTT. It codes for CASSGDRETEAFF.